These T cell receptor beta chains were read from a single sample in a study of graft-versus-host responses after intestinal transplantation. Antigens of these TCRs are unknown. Profiled with immunoSEQ multiplex PCR; TCRdb holds only in-frame clones, not every one. This sample has approximately 78,000 clones; over 75% occur once, and the top ten carry about 8%. Sequences were derived from unstimulated CD8+ T cells sorted from spleen or lymph node cells, sampled before transplant. The receptor source for this set is a human donor who was the organ donor for an intestinal transplant. Both conserved end residues are part of each CDR3. D genes are given only for firm matches. Only some rows state a clone size, as once, few, many or a class for expanded clones.

cdr3_aa cdr3_nt v_call d_call j_call clone_size
CASSLGGVSEQYF TGCGCCAGCAGCTTGGGCGGGGTATCCGAGCAGTACTTC TRBV5-1 - TRBJ2-7 -
CASSQGTGGSEKLFF TGCGCCAGCAGCCAAGGGACAGGTGGGAGTGAAAAACTGTTTTTT TRBV4-1 TRBD1 TRBJ1-4 -
CASRPSGLNYGYTF TGTGCCAGCAGACCATCGGGCTTAAACTATGGCTACACCTTC TRBV28 - TRBJ1-2 few
CASSFRGQGSYEQYF TGTGCCAGCAGCTTTAGAGGACAGGGCTCCTACGAGCAGTACTTC TRBV11-2 TRBD1 TRBJ2-7 -
CAWRHRGNSQPQHF TGTGCCTGGAGACACAGGGGGAACAGTCAGCCCCAGCATTTT TRBV30 TRBD1 TRBJ1-5 few
CASSIDRIPNTEAFF TGTGCCAGCAGCATAGACAGGATACCGAACACTGAAGCTTTCTTT TRBV5-4 - TRBJ1-1 -
CASSQGFAGVLSSYNEQFF TGCGCCAGCAGCCAAGGGTTTGCGGGGGTCCTGAGCTCCTACAATGAGCAGTTCTTC TRBV4-1 TRBD2 TRBJ2-1 -
CASRWGVLAFF TGTGCCAGCAGGTGGGGGGTACTTGCTTTCTTT TRBV25-1 - TRBJ1-1 -
CASTLRQGAGSPLHF TGTGCCAGCACCTTAAGACAGGGGGCAGGGTCACCCCTCCACTTT TRBV14 TRBD1 TRBJ1-6 -
CASSFAGGSYYGYTF TGTGCCAGCAGTTTCGCAGGGGGCTCGTATTATGGCTACACCTTC TRBV27 TRBD1 TRBJ1-2 -
CASSAARRGVNGYTF TGTGCCAGCAGCGCCGCCCGACGGGGCGTCAATGGCTACACCTTC TRBV9 - TRBJ1-2 -
CASSPPAGYEQYF TGTGCCAGCAGCCCCCCAGCCGGCTACGAGCAGTACTTC TRBV7-9 - TRBJ2-7 -
CASSYFGELFF TGTGCCAGCAGCTATTTCGGGGAGCTGTTTTTT TRBV11-2 - TRBJ2-2 -
CASSLERYNEQFF TGTGCCAGCAGCTTAGAGCGATACAATGAGCAGTTCTTC TRBV11-2 - TRBJ2-1 -
CASTSRGASGSGGWETQYF TGTGCCAGCACCTCGCGGGGGGCGAGCGGGTCAGGTGGTTGGGAGACCCAGTACTTC TRBV5-4 TRBD2 TRBJ2-5 -
CASSIATATANNQPQHF TGTGCCAGTAGTATAGCGACAGCCACCGCCAACAATCAGCCCCAGCATTTT TRBV19 - TRBJ1-5 -
CSVTGSADVDEQYF TGCAGCGTTACCGGGTCAGCTGATGTAGACGAGCAGTACTTC TRBV29-1 - TRBJ2-7 -
CASSLREAGRHEQFF TGTGCCAGCAGCTTAAGGGAAGCAGGGAGGCATGAGCAGTTCTTC TRBV7-9 - TRBJ2-1 -
CSVDLRDGGALGEQYF TGCAGCGTTGACCTAAGGGACGGAGGGGCCCTAGGCGAGCAGTACTTC TRBV29-1 - TRBJ2-7 -
CASSPPHTGELFF TGTGCCAGCTCACCACCTCACACCGGGGAGCTGTTTTTT TRBV18 - TRBJ2-2 -
CASSEFETGGDTDTQYF TGTGCCAGCAGTGAATTCGAGACAGGGGGGGACACAGATACGCAGTATTTT TRBV2 TRBD1 TRBJ2-3 -
CASSAGNGNTIYF TGTGCCAGCAGCGCGGGGAATGGAAACACCATATATTTT TRBV7-2 - TRBJ1-3 few
CASSLWYRGRERLAGGGKDTQYF TGCGCCAGCAGCTTGTGGTATAGGGGCAGGGAACGACTAGCGGGGGGAGGGAAAGATACGCAGTATTTT TRBV5-1 TRBD2 TRBJ2-3 -
CASAGRERVKNIQYF TGTGCCAGCGCCGGCAGGGAGAGGGTCAAAAACATTCAGTACTTC TRBV7-9 - TRBJ2-4 once
CASSLMGRGNQPQHF TGTGCCAGCAGCTTGATGGGGCGCGGCAATCAGCCCCAGCATTTT TRBV5-6 - TRBJ1-5 -
CASSYSRGIYSPLHF TGTGCCAGCAGTTACTCCCGGGGGATCTATTCACCCCTCCACTTT TRBV6-5 - TRBJ1-6 -
CASTERANTEAFF TGTGCCAGCACCGAACGGGCGAACACTGAAGCTTTCTTT TRBV6-5 - TRBJ1-1 -
CASSPLLAGTNTGELFF TGTGCCAGCAGCCCCCTATTGGCAGGGACGAACACCGGGGAGCTGTTTTTT TRBV11-2 - TRBJ2-2 -
CASSSLGGVAGELFF TGTGCCAGCAGCTCGCTCGGGGGGGTGGCGGGGGAGCTGTTTTTT TRBV7-8 TRBD2 TRBJ2-2 -
CASSFGGLGGELFF TGTGCCAGCAGCTTTGGCGGTCTCGGCGGGGAGCTGTTTTTT TRBV7-9 - TRBJ2-2 -